This TCR beta chain was found in a study of T cell repertoires in cytomegalovirus infection. The overall study: Recently identified HLA-C-restricted and well-studied HLA-B-restricted CMV epitopes were used. Evidence of both CMV infection and a matching HLA type came from public TCR beta signatures. Study results and limitations: Dominant in the ex vivo response were TCR beta clonotypes restricted by HLA-C and specific for CMV. People with CMV and the relevant HLA were identified by cumulative public TCR beta family frequency.

TCRdb recomputed calls from the reads with MiXCR, one row per CDR3 protein. The sample consists of roughly 69,000 distinct CDR3 sequences, 20% of them appearing once. With regard to this clonotype: Its antigen is unidentified.

The sequences come from CD8+ T cells from cultured PBMCs, collected from culture after CMV antigen stimulation. This TCR was sampled from a human donor in good health (CMV status not recorded). Some clones in this sample may be carry-over from other donors' samples.

The CDR3 DNA follows: TGTGCCCATACCCCGGGACAGGGAAACACCATATATTTT. Its translation: CAHTPGQGNTIYF. This rearrangement joins TRBV28 to TRBJ1-3; 7 bases are a match to TRBD1. V shed 11 bases and J 4 bases; nucleotides not matched to a gene: 8. This CDR3 comprises 13 residues. Germline V CDR1 and CDR2: MDHEN, SYDVKM.